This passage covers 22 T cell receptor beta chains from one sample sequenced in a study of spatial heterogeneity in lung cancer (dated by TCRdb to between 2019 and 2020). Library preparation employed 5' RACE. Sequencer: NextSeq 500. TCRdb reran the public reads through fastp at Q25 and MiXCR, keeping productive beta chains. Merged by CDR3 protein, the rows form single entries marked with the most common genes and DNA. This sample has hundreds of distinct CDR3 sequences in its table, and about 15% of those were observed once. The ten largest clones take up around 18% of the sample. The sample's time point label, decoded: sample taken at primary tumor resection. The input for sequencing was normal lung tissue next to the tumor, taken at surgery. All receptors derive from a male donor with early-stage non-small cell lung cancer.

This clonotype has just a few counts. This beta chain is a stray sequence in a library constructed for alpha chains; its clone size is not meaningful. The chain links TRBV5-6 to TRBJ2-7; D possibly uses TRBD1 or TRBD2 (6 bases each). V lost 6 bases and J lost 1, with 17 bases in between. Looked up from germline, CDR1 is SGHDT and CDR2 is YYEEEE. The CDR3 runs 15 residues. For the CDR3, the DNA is TGTGCCAGCACCAAGAAGGGGGGATTATCCTACGAGCAGTACTTC. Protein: CASTKKGGLSYEQYF.

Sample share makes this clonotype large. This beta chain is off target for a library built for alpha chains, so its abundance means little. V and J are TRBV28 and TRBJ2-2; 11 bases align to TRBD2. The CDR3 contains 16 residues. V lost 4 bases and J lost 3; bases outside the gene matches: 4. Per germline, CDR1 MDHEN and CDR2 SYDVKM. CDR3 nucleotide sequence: TGTGCCAGCAGTTACCTAGCGGGAGGTGACACCGGGGAGCTGTTTTTT. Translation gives CASSYLAGGDTGELFF.

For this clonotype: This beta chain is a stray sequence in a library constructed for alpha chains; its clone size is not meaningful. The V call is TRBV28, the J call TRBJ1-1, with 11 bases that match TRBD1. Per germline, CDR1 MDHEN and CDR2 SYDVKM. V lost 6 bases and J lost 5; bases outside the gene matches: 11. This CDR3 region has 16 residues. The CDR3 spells CASRRPGTGGRTEAFF. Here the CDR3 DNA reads TGTGCCAGCAGACGTCCCGGGACAGGGGGGAGGACTGAAGCTTTCTTT.

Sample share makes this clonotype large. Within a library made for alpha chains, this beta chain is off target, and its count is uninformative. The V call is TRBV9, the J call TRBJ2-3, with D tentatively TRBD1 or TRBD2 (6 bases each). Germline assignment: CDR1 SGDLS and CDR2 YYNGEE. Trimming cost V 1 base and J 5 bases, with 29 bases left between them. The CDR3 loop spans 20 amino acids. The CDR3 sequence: CASSVKLGQGSPGGRDTQYF. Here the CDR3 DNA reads TGTGCCAGCAGCGTAAAGTTAGGTCAGGGGTCCCCCGGAGGGAGAGATACGCAGTATTTT. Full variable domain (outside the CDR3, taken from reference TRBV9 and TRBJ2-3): DSGVTQTPKHLITATGQRVTLRCSPRSGDLSVYWYQQSLDQGLQFLIQYYNGEERAKGNILERFSAQQFPDLHSELNLSSLELGDSALYFCASSVKLGQGSPGGRDTQYFGPGTRLTVL.

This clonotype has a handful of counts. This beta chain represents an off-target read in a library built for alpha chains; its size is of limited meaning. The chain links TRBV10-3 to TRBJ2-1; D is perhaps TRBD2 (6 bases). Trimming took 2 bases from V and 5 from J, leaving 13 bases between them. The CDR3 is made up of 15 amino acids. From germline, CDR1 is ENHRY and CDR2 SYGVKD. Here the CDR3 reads CAISEGLPYNNEQFF. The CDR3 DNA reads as TGTGCCATCAGTGAGGGACTACCTTATAACAATGAGCAGTTCTTC.

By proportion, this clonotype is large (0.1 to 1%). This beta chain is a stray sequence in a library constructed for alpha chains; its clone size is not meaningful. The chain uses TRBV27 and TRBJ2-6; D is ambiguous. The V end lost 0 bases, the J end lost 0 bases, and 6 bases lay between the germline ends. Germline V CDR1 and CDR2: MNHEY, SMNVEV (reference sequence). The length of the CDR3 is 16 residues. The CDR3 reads CASSLSPDSGANVLTF. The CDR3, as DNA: TGTGCCAGCAGTTTATCACCGGACTCTGGGGCCAACGTCCTGACTTTC.

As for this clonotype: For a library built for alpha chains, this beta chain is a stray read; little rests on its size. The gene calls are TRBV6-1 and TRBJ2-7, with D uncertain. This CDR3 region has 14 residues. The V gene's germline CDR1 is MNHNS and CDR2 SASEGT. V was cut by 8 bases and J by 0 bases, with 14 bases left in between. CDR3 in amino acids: CASAITGRSYEQYF. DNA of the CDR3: TGTGCCAGCGCCATTACCGGTCGCTCCTACGAGCAGTACTTC.

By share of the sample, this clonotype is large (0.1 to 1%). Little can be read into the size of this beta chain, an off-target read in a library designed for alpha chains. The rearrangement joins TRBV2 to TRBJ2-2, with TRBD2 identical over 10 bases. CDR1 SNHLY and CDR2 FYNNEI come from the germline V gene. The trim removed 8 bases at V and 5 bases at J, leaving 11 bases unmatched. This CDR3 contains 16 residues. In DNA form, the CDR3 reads TGTGCCAGCCTAATGGAAGCGGGAGGGGCGACCGGGGAGCTGTTTTTT. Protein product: CASLMEAGGATGELFF.

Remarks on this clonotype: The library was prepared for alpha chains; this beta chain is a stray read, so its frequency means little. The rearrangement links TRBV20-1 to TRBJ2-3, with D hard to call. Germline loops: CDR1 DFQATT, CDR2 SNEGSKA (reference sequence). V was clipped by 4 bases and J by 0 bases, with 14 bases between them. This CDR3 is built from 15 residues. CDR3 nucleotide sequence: TGCAGTGCTACCTGGTACTACGCTAGCACAGATACGCAGTATTTT. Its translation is CSATWYYASTDTQYF.

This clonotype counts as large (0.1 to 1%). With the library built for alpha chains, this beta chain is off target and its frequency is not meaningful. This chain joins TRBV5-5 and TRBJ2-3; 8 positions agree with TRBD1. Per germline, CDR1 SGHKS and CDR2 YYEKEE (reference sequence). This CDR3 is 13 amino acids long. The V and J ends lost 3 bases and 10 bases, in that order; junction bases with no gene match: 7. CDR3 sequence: CASSSPDREAQYF. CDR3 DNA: TGTGCCAGCAGCTCCCCGGACAGGGAGGCGCAGTATTTT.

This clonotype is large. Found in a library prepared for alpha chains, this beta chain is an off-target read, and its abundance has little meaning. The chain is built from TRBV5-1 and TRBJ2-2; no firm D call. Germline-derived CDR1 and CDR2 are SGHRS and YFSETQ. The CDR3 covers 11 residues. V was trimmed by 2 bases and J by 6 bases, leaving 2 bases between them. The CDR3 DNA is TGCGCCAGCAGCTTTGCCGGGGAGCTGTTTTTT. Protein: CASSFAGELFF.

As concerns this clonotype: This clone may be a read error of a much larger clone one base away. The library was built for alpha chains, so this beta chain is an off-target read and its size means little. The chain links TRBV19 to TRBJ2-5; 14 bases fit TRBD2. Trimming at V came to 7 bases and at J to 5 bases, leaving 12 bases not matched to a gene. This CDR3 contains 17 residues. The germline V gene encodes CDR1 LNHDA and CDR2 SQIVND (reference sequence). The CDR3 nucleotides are TGTGCCAGTACTTCACAGCCGGGACTAGCGGGAGCGGAGACCCAGTACTTC. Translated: CASTSQPGLAGAETQYF.

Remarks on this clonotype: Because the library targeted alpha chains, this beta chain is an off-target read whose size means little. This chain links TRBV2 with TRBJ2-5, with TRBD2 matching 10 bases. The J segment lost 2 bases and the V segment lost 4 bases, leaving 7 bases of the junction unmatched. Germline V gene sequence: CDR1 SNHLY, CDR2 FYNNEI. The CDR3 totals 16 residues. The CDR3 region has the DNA TGTGCCAGCAGTGGTTGGACTAGCGGCCAGCAAGAGACCCAGTACTTC. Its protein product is CASSGWTSGQQETQYF.

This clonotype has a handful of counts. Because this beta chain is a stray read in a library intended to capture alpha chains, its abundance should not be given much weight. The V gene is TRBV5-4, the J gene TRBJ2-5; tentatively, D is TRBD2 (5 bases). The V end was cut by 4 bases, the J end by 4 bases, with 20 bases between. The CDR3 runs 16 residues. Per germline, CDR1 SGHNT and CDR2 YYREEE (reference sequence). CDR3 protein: CASSPFPTGSGETQYF. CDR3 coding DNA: TGTGCCAGCAGCCCATTTCCCACGGGAAGTGGAGAGACCCAGTACTTC.

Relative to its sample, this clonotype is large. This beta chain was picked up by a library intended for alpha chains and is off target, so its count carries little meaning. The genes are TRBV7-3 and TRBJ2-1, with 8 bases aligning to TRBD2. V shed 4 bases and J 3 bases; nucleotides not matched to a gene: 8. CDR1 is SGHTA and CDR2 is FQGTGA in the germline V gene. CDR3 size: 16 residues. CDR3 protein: CASSSVAGTSYNEQFF. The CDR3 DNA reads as TGTGCCAGCAGCTCCGTTGCCGGGACTAGCTACAATGAGCAGTTCTTC.

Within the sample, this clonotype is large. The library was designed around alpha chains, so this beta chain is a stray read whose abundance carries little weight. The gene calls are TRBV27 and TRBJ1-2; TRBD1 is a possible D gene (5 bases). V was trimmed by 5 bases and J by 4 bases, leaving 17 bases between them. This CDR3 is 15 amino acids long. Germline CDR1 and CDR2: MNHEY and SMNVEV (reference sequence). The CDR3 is CASSPFIPGTYGYTF. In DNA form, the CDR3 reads TGTGCCAGCAGTCCTTTTATTCCCGGGACCTATGGCTACACCTTC.

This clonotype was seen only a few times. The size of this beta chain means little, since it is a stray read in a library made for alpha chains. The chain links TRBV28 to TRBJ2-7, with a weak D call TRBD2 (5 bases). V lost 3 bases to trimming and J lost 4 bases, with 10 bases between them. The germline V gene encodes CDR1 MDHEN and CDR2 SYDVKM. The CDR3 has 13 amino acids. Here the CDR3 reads CASSLRGQYEQYF. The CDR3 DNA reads TGTGCCAGCAGTTTGAGAGGGCAGTACGAGCAGTACTTC.

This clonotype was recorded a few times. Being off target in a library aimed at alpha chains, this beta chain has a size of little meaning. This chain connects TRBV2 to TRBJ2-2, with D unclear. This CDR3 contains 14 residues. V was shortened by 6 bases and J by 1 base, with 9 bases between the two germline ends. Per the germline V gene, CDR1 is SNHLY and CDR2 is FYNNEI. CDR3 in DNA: TGTGCCAGCAGAGCCAACAGGAACACCGGGGAGCTGTTTTTT. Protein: CASRANRNTGELFF.

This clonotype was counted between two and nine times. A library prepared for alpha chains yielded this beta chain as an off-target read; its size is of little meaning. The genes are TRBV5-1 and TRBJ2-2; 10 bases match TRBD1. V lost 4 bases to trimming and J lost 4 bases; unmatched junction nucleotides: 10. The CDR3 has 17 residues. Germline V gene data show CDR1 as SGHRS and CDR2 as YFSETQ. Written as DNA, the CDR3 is TGCGCCAGCAGCCCAAGTCCCGGGACAGGGGTCACCGGGGAGCTGTTTTTT. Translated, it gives CASSPSPGTGVTGELFF.

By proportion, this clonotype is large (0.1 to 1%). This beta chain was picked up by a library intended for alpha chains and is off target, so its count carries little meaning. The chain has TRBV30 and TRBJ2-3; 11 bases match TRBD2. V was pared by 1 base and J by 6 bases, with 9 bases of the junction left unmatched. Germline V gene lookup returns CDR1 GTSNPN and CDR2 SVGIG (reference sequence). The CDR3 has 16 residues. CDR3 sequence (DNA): TGTGCCTGGAGTGATCCGACTAGCGGGGCCGCCGATACGCAGTATTTT. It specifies CAWSDPTSGAADTQYF.

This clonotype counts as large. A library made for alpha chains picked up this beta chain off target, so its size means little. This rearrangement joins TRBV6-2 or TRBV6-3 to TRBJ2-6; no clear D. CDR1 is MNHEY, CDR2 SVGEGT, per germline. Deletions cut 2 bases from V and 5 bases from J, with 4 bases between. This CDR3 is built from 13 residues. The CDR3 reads CASSYRRANVLTF. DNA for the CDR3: TGTGCCAGCAGTTACCGGAGGGCCAACGTCCTGACTTTC.

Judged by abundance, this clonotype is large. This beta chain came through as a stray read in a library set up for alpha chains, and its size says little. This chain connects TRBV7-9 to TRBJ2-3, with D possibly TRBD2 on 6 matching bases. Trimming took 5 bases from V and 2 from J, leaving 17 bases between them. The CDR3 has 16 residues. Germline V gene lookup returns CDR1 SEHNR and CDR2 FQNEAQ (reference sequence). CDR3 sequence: CASSLDWRDSTDTQYF. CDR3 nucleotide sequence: TGTGCCAGCAGCCTCGACTGGCGGGATTCCACAGATACGCAGTATTTT.